This T cell receptor (beta chain) was observed in a study of vaccination effects on CD4 cells after COVID-19. Turning to the study itself: After expansion with viral peptide pools in the ViraFEST assay, antigen-specific CD4+ T cells were sequenced. Samples collected post-vaccine were obtained a median of 72 days after the second dose.

Scientists isolated CD4+ T cells after a roughly 10-day culture period ended. Each participant was administered two doses of either the BNT162b2 or the mRNA-1273 vaccine. Testing of the vaccine recipients showed negative nucleocapsid antibodies and no prior SARS-CoV-2 infection. A half-volume exchange with IL-2 medium occurred on days 3 and 7. The assay was immunoSEQ multiplex PCR, and TCRdb's table has in-frame clones only and misses some. The sample lists around 47,000 clones, approximately 72% occurring once. The V and J ends lost 1 base and 8 bases respectively, with 8 bases between them. The CDR3 covers 12 residues. About this clone: What it recognizes is unknown.

The J gene is TRBJ1-2, the V gene TRBV12-3 or TRBV12-4; D gene ambiguous. The TCR sequence derives from a human donor who received a COVID-19 vaccine. Here the sequenced sample was CD4+ T cells from PBMCs cultured without peptide, taken after COVID-19 vaccination. In DNA, the CDR3 is TGTGCCAGCAGTTTAGTCCGGCGGGGCTACACCTTC. Its protein product is CASSLVRRGYTF.